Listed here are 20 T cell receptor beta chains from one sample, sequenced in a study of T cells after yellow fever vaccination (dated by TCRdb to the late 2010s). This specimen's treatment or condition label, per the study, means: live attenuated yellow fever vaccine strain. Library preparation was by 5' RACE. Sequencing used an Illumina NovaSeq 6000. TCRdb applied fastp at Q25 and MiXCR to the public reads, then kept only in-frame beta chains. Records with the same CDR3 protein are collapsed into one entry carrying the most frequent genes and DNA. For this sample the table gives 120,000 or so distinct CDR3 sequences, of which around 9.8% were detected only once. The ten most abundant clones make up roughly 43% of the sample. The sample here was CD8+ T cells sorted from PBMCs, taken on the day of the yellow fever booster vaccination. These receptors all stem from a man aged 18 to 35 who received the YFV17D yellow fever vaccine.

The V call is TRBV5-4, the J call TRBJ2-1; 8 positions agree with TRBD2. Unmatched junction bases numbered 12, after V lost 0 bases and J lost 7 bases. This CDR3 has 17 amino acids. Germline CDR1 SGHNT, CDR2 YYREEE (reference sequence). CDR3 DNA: TGTGCCAGCAGCTTGGATGGCGGGGGGCCGGTCGGGAATGAGCAGTTCTTC. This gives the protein CASSLDGGGPVGNEQFF.

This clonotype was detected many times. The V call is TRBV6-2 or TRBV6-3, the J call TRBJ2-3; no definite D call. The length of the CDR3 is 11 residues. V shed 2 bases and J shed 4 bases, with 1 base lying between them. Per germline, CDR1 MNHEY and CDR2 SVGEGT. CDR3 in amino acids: CASSYPDTQYF. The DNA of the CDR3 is TGTGCCAGCAGTTACCCAGATACGCAGTATTTT.

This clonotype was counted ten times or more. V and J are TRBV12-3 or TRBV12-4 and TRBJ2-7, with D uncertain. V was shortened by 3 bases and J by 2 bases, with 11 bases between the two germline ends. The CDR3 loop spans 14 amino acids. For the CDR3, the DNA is TGTGCCAGCAGTTTCGGGCGGACCACCTACGAGCAGTACTTC. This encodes CASSFGRTTYEQYF.

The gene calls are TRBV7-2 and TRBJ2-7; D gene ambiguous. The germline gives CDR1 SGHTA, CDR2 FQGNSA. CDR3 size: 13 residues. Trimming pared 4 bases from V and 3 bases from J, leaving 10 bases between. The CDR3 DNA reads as TGTGCCAGCAGCTGGGGATTGTACTACGAGCAGTACGTC. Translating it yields CASSWGLYYEQYV.

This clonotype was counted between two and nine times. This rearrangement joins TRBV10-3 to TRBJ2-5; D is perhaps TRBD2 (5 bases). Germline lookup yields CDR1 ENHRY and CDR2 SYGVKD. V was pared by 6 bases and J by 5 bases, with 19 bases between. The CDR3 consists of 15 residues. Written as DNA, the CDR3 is TGTGCCATCAGCCCCGCCGACCGGGGTAGGGAGACCCAGTACTTC. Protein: CAISPADRGRETQYF.

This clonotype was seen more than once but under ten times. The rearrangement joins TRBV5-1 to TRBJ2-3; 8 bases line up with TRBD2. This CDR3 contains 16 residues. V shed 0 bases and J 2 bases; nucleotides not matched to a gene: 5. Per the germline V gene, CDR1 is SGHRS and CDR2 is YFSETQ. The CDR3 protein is CASSLDGRGVTDTQYF. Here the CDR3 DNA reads TGCGCCAGCAGCTTGGACGGGCGGGGGGTCACAGATACGCAGTATTTT.

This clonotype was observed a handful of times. The CDR3 sequence is CASSPWGTGGAEQYV. In nucleotides, the CDR3 is TGTGCCAGCAGCCCCTGGGGGACAGGGGGCGCCGAGCAGTACGTC. The J gene is TRBJ2-7, the V gene TRBV5-6, with 12 positions matching TRBD1. The CDR3 extends over 15 amino acids. Trimming at V came to 4 bases and at J to 6 bases, leaving 8 bases not matched to a gene. CDR1 SGHDT and CDR2 YYEEEE come from the germline V gene.

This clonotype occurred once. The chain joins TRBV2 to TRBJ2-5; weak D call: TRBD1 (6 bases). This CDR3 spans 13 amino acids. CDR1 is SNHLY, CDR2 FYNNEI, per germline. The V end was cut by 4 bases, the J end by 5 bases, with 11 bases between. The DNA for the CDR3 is TGTGCCAGCAGTGGTGGGGGCGGCGAGACCCAGTACTTC. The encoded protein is CASSGGGGETQYF.

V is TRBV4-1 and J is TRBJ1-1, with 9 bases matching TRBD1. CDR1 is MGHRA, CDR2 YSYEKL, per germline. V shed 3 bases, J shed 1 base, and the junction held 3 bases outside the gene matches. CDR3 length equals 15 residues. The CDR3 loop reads CASSHGTGRNTEAFF. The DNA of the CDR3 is TGCGCCAGCAGCCACGGGACAGGGCGGAACACTGAAGCTTTCTTT.

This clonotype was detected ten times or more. The CDR3 nucleotides read TGCGCCAGCAGCCCGGGACAGGGGGCGGGAGGCTACACCTTC. It is translated as CASSPGQGAGGYTF. The V and J genes are TRBV4-1 and TRBJ1-2; 12 nucleotides agree with TRBD1. V trimming: 4 bases; J trimming: 8 bases; junction bases outside the gene matches: 5. This CDR3 spans 14 amino acids. Germline CDR1 is MGHRA and CDR2 is YSYEKL.

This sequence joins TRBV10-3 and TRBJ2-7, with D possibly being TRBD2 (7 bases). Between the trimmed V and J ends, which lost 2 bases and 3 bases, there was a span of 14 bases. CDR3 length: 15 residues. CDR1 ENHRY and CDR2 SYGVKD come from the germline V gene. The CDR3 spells CAISEPGEGGYEQYF. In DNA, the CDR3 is TGTGCCATCAGTGAGCCCGGGGAGGGGGGCTACGAGCAGTACTTC.

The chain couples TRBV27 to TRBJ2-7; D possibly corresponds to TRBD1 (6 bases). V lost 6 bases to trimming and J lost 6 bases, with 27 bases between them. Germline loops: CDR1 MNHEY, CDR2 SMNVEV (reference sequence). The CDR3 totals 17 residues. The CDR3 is CASSHSPWQGTLREQYV. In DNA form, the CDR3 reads TGTGCCAGCAGCCACTCCCCGTGGCAGGGGACCTTACGCGAGCAGTACGTC.

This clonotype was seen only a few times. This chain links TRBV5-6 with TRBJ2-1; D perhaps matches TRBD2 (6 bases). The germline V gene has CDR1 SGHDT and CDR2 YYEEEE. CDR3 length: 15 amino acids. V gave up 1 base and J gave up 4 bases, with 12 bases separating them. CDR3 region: CASSLSRGMYNEQFF. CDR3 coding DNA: TGTGCCAGCAGCTTGAGCCGGGGGATGTACAATGAGCAGTTCTTC.

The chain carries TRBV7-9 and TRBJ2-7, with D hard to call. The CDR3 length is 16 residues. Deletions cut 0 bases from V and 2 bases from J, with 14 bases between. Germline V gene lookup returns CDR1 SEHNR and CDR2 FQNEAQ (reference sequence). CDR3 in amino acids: CASSLAVSPQTYEQYF. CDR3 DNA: TGTGCCAGCAGCTTAGCGGTATCCCCTCAGACCTACGAGCAGTACTTC. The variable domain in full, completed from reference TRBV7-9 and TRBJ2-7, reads DTGVSQNPRHKITKRGQNVTFRCDPISEHNRLYWYRQTLGQGPEFLTYFQNEAQLEKSRLLSDRFSAERPKGSFSTLEIQRTEQGDSAMYLCASSLAVSPQTYEQYFGPGTRLTVT.

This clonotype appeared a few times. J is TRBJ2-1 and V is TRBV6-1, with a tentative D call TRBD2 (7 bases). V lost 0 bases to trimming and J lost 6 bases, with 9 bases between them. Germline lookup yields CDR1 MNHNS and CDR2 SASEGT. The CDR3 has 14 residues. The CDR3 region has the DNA TGTGCCAGCAGTGAAGCGGGGGGGCCCAATGAGCAGTTCTTC. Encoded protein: CASSEAGGPNEQFF.

The CDR3, as DNA: TGTGCCAGCAGCCAAGATCCGAGGGAGACCCAGTACTTC. Its protein product is CASSQDPRETQYF. The gene calls are TRBV4-2 and TRBJ2-5; no definite D call. V dropped 0 bases and J dropped 5 bases, with 7 bases sitting between them. The germline CDR1 and CDR2 sequences are LGHNA and YNFKEQ. The CDR3 has 13 residues.

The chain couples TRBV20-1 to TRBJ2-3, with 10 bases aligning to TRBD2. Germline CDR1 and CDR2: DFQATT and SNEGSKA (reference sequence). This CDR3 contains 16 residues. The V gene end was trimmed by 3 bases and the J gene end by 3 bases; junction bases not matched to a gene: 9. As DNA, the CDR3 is TGCAGTGCTAGTGGAACTAGCGGGGAGTCGACAGATACGCAGTATTTT. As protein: CSASGTSGESTDTQYF.

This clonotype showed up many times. As DNA, the CDR3 is TGCAGCGTTGAGACAGGGAAGGGGTACAATGAGCAGTTCTTC. Residues: CSVETGKGYNEQFF. The rearrangement links TRBV29-1 to TRBJ2-1; 7 bases are a match to TRBD1. The germline V gene encodes CDR1 SQVTM and CDR2 ANQGSEA. V lost 3 bases and J lost 4; bases outside the gene matches: 6. The CDR3 runs to 14 residues.

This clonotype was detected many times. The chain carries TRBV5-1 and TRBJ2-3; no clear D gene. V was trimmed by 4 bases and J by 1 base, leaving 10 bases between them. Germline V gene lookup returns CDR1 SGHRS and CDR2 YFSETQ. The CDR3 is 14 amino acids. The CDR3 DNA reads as TGCGCCAGCAGCCCCGAGCTAGGCACAGATACGCAGTATTTT. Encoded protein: CASSPELGTDTQYF.

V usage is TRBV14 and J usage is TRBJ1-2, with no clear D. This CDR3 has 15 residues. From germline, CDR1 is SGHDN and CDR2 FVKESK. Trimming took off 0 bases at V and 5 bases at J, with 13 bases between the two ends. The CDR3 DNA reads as TGTGCCAGCAGCCAAGATCATGGCGGGATTTATGGCTACACCTTC. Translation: CASSQDHGGIYGYTF.